The rows below give T cell receptor beta chains drawn from one sample of a study of persistence of HIV-infected CD4 T cells. Produced via immunoSEQ multiplex PCR; TCRdb's table is partial and in-frame only. The sample holds some 45,000 clones, around 89% seen once. Their recognized antigens are unknown. The material sequenced was CD4+ T cells sorted from PBMCs after roughly 18-hour stimulation, taken from a patient who received antiretroviral therapy. These TCRs come from an adult woman with HIV who was CMV-seropositive. The CDR3 runs from the conserved cysteine through the conserved F or W.

cdr3_length,v_call,j_call,cdr3_aa
13,TRBV3-1/TRBV3-2,TRBJ1-1,CASSQTLNTEAFF
16,TRBV30,TRBJ1-2,CAWSQEGVGATYGYTF
16,TRBV10-3,TRBJ2-3,CAISLTLGDPTDTQYF
15,TRBV7-9,TRBJ1-6,CASSLQQGSNSPLHF
12,TRBV20-1,TRBJ2-3,CSASELTDTQYF
14,TRBV5-1,TRBJ1-3,CASSLAGAGNTIYF
16,TRBV5-1,TRBJ2-1,CASSRRTSGTYNEQFF
16,TRBV24-1,TRBJ2-2,CATGAGTHSNTGELFF
14,TRBV5-1,TRBJ2-5,CASSLGGVRETQYF
14,TRBV9,TRBJ2-5,CASSVIGDHSTQYF
20,TRBV18,TRBJ2-6,CASSRTGTNVVASGANVLTF
12,TRBV12-3/TRBV12-4,TRBJ1-2,CASSVGQYGYTF
15,TRBV15,TRBJ2-5,CATSKAGPGGETQYF
15,TRBV5-1,TRBJ1-6,CASSPGGDNNSPLHF
18,TRBV19,TRBJ2-6,CASIGWGTGGAGANVLTF
19,TRBV28,TRBJ1-2,CASSTTGQGAFRDLGGYTF
19,TRBV27,TRBJ1-6,CASSLSGQGVSSYNSPLHF
13,TRBV19,TRBJ1-5,CASTRGVNQPQHF
15,TRBV18,TRBJ1-1,CASSPSSGSNTEAFF
15,TRBV2,TRBJ1-2,CASRMEIRLQRGYTF
14,TRBV18,TRBJ1-1,CASSPSGDDTEAFF
18,TRBV19,TRBJ1-5,CASSLNRDSTYSNQPQHF
15,TRBV12-5,TRBJ2-1,CASGLRGGYYNEQFF
15,TRBV5-1,TRBJ1-4,CASSLVFRSGEKLFF
18,TRBV9,TRBJ1-3,CASSGREPNPLSGNTIYF
15,TRBV30,TRBJ1-6,CAWSVGGGLRSPLHF
15,TRBV6-1,TRBJ1-2,CASSEAQHTNYGYTF
14,TRBV29-1,TRBJ1-2,CSVDRNRAMDGYTF
15,TRBV5-8,TRBJ1-2,CASKFRDRGFRGYTF
14,TRBV18,TRBJ2-2,CASSPPQDTGELFF
13,TRBV6-5,TRBJ1-5,CASTGDISQSQHF
13,TRBV6-5,TRBJ1-2,CASGRTQLYGYTF
12,TRBV10-3,TRBJ2-7,CAISEVSDEQYF
13,TRBV19,TRBJ2-3,CASSILGGDTQYF
15,TRBV21-1,TRBJ1-5,CASSKAETENQPQHF